The entry below describes one T cell receptor (beta chain). The antigen is unknown. A read error may be the cause here, since a much bigger clone is one base away. The sample comes from a study of T cell repertoires in cytomegalovirus infection. Trimming cost V 1 base and J 5 bases, with 6 bases left between them. The CDR3 loop spans 13 amino acids. Study results and limitations: Summed public TCR beta family frequency identified CMV carriers bearing the relevant HLA.

MiXCR, applied by TCRdb to the reads, yields one record per CDR3 protein. The sample includes 150,000 or so distinct CDR3 sequences, 23% of them seen just once. This TCR was recovered from a human donor in good health (CMV status not recorded). Some clones in this sample may be carry-over from other donors' samples. The gene calls are TRBV12-3 or TRBV12-4 and TRBJ1-5, with D possibly TRBD1 on 5 matching bases. Sequenced input: PBMCs. The CDR3 DNA follows: TGTGCCAGCAGTTTAGACAGGTATCAGCCCCAGCATTTT. This sequence encodes CASSLDRYQPQHF.